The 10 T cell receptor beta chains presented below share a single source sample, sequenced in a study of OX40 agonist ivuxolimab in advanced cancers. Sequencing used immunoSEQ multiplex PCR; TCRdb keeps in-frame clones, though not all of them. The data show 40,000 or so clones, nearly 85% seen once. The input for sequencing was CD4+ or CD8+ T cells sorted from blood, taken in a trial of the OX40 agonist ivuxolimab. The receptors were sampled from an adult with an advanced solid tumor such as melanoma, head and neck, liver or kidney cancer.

The CDR3 loop reads CASGQGLDIQYF. In nucleotides, the CDR3 is TGCGCCAGCGGTCAGGGGTTGGACATTCAGTACTTC. The V call is TRBV5-1, the J call TRBJ2-4, with D perhaps matching TRBD1 (6 bases). Germline values: CDR1 SGHRS, CDR2 YFSETQ. This CDR3 comprises 12 residues. Trimming took off 7 bases at V and 8 bases at J, with 13 bases between the two ends.

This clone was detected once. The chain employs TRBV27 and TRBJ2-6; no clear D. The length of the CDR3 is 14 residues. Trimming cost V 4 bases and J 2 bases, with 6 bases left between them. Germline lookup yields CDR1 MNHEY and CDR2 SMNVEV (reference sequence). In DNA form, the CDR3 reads TGTGCCAGCAGTTCCGGAGCTGGGGCCAACGTCCTGACTTTC. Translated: CASSSGAGANVLTF.

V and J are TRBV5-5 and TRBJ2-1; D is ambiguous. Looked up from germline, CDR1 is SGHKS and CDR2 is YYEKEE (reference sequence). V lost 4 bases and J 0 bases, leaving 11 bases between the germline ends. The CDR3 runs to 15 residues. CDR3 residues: CASSLRSSSYNEQFF. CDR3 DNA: TGTGCCAGCAGCCTCAGGTCAAGCTCCTACAATGAGCAGTTCTTC.

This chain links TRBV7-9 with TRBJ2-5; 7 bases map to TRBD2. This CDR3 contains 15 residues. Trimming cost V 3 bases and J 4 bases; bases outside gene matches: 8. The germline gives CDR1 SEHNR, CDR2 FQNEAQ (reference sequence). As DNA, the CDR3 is TGTGCCAGCAGCTTTTTCGGCGGGAGCCCAGAGACCCAGTACTTC. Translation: CASSFFGGSPETQYF.

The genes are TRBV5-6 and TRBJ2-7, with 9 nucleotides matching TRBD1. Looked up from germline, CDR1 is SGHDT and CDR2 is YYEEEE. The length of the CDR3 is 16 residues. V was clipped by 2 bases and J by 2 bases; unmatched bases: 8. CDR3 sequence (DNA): TGTGCCAGCAGCTTTACTTGGACAGGGGTTACCTACGAGCAGTACTTC. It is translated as CASSFTWTGVTYEQYF. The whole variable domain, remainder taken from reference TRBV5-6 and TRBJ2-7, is DAGVTQSPTHLIKTRGQQVTLRCSPKSGHDTVSWYQQALGQGPQFIFQYYEEEERQRGNFPDRFSGHQFPNYSSELNVNALLLGDSALYLCASSFTWTGVTYEQYFGPGTRLTVT.

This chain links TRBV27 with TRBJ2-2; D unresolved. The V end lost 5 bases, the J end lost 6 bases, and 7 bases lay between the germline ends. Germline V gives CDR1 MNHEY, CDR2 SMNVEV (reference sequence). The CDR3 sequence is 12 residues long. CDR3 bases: TGTGCCAGCAGTCCCCAATCCGGGGAGCTGTTTTTT. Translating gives CASSPQSGELFF.

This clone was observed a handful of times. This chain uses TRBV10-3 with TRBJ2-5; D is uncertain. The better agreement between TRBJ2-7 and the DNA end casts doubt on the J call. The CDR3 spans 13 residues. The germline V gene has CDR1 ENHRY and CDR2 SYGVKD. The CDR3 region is CAISLDPAYEQYF. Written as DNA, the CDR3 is TGTGCCATCAGCCTTGACCCCGCCTACGAGCAGTACTTC.

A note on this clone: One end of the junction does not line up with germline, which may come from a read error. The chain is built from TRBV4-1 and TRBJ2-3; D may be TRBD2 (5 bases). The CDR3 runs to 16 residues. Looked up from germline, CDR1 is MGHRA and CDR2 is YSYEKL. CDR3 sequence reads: CASSPRGSASTETQYF. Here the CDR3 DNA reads TGCGCCAGCAGCCCGAGAGGTTCGGCTAGCACAGAGACGCAGTATTTT.

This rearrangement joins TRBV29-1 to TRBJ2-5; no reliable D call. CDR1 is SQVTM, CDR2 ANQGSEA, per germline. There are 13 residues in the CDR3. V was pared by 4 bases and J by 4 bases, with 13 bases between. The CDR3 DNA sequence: TGCAGCGTTGCCTTTGGGGTGAGAGAGACCCAGTACTTC. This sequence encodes CSVAFGVRETQYF.

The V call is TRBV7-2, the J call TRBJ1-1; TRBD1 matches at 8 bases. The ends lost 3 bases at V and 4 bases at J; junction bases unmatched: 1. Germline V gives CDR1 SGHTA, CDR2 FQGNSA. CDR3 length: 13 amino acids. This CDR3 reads CASSFTGGTEAFF. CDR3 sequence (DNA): TGTGCCAGCAGCTTCACAGGGGGCACTGAAGCTTTCTTT. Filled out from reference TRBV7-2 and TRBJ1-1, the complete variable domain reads GAGVSQSPSNKVTEKGKDVELRCDPISGHTALYWYRQSLGQGLEFLIYFQGNSAPDKSGLPSDRFSAERTGGSVSTLTIQRTQQEDSAVYLCASSFTGGTEAFFGQGTRLTVV.